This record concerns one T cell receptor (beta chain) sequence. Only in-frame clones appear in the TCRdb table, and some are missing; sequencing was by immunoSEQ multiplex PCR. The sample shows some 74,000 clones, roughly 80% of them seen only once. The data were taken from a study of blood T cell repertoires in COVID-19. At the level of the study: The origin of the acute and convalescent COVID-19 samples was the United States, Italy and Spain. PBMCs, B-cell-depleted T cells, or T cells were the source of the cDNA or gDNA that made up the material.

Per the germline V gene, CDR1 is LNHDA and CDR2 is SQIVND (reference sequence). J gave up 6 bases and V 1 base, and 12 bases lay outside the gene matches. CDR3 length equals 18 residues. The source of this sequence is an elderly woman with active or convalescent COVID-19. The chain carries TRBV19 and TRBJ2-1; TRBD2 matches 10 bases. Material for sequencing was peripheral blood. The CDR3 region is CASSIGFSGRPVGNEQFF. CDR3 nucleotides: TGTGCCAGTAGTATAGGGTTTAGCGGGAGGCCGGTCGGCAATGAGCAGTTCTTC.